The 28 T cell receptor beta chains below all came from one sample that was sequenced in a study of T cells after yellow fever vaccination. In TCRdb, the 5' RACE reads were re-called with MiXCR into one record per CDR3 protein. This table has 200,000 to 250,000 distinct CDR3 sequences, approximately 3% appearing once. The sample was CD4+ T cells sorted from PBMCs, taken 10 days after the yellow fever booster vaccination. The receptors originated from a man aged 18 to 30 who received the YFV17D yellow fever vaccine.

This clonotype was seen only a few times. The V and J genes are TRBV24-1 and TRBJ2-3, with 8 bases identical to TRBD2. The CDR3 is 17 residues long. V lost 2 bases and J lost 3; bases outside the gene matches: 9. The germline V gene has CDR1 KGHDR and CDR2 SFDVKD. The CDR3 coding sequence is TGTGCCACCAGTGATTCGCCCCCTTCGGGGGGGACAGATACGCAGTATTTT. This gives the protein CATSDSPPSGGTDTQYF.

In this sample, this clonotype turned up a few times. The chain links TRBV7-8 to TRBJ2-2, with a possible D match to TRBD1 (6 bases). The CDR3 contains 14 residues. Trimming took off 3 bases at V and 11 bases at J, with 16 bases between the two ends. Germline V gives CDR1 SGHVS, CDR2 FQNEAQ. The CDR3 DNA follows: TGTGCCAGCAGCTTCGACAGGAGCCTTGGTGAGCTGTTTTTT. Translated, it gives CASSFDRSLGELFF.

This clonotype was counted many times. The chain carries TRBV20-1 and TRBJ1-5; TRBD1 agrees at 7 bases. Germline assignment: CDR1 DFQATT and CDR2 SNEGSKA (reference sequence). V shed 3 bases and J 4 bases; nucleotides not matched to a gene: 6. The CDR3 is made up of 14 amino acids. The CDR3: CSARLGTVNQPQHF. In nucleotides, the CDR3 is TGCAGTGCTAGGCTCGGGACAGTTAATCAGCCCCAGCATTTT.

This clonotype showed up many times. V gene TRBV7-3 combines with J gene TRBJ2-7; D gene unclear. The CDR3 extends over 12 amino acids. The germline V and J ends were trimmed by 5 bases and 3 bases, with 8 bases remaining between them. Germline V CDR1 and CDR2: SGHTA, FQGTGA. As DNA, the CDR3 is TGTGCCAGCAGCCCTGACGGCTACGAGCAGTACTTC. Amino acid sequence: CASSPDGYEQYF.

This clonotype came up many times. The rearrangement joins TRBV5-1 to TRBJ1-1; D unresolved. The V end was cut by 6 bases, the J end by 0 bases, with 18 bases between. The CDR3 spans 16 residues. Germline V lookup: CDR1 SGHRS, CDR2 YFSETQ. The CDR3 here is CASNPRGEGVNTEAFF. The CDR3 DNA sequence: TGCGCCAGCAACCCGCGCGGCGAGGGTGTGAACACTGAAGCTTTCTTT.

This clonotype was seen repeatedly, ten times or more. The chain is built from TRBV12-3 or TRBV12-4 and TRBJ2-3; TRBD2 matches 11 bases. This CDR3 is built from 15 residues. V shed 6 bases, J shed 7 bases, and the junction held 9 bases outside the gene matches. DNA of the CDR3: TGTGCCAGCAGGCCTACTAGCGGGGGTCTGAATACGCAGTATTTT. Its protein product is CASRPTSGGLNTQYF.

The CDR3 DNA sequence: TGTGCCAGCAGCCAGGGGACGAATGAGCAGTTCTTC. Translated: CASSQGTNEQFF. The chain is built from TRBV14 and TRBJ2-1; D may be TRBD1 or TRBD2 (5 bases each). CDR1 and CDR2 from the germline V gene are SGHDN and FVKESK. This CDR3 is 12 amino acids long. With 3 bases removed from V and 7 bases from J, the gap between germline ends came to 7 bases.

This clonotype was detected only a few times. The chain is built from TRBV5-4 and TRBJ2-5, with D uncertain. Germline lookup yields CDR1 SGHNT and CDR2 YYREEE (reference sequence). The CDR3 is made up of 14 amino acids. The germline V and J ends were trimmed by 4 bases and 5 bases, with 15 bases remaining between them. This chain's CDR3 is CASSPQTRVETQYF. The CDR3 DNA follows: TGTGCCAGCAGCCCACAGACGCGAGTTGAGACCCAGTACTTC.

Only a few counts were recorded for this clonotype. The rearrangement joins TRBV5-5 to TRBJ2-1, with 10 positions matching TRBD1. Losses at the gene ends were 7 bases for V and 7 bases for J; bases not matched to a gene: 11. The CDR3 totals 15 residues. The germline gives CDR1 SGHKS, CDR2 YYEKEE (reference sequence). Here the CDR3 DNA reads TGTGCCAGCTCGTCCGGGACAGGGGTTTCTAATGAGCAGTTCTTC. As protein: CASSSGTGVSNEQFF.

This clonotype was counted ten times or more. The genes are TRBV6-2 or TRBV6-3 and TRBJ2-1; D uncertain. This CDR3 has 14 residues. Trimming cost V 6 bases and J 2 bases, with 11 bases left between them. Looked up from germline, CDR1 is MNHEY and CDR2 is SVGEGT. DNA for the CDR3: TGTGCCAGCAGACCACAGAATCCCTACAATGAGCAGTTCTTC. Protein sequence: CASRPQNPYNEQFF.

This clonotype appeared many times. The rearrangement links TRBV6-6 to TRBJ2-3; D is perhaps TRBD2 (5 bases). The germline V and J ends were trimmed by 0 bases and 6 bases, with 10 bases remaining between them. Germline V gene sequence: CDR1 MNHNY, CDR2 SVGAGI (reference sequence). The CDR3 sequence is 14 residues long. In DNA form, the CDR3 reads TGTGCCAGCAGTTACTCGAGGGTCTACGATACGCAGTATTTT. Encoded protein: CASSYSRVYDTQYF.

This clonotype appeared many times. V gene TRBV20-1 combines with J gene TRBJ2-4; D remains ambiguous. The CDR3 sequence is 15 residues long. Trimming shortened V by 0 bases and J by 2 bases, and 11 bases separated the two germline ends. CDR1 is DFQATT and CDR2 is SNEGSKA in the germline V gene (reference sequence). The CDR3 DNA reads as TGCAGTGCTAGAGAACCGGGCATCTCCAAAAACATTCAGTACTTC. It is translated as CSAREPGISKNIQYF.

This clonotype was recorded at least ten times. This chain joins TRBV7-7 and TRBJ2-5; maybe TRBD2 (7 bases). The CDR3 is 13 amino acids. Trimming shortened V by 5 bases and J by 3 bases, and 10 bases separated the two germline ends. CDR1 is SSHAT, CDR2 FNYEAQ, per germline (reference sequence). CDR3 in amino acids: CASSRGAEETQYF. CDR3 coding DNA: TGTGCCAGCAGCCGGGGGGCAGAAGAGACCCAGTACTTC.

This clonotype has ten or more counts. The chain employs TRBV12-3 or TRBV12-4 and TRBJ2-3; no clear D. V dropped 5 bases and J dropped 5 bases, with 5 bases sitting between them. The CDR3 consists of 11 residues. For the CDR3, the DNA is TGTGCCAGCAGTGACCGAGATACGCAGTATTTT. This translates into CASSDRDTQYF.

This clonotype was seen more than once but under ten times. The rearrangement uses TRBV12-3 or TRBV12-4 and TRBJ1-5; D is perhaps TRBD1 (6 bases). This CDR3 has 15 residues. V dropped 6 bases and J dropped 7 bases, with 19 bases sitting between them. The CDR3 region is CASSPGQGLKQPQHF. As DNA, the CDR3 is TGTGCCAGCAGCCCCGGCCAGGGGCTGAAGCAGCCCCAGCATTTT.

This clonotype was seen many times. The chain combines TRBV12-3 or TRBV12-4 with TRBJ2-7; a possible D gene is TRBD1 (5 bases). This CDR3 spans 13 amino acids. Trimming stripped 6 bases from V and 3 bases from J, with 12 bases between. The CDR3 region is CASSRYQGYEQYV. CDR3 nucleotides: TGTGCCAGCAGCCGATACCAGGGCTACGAGCAGTACGTC.

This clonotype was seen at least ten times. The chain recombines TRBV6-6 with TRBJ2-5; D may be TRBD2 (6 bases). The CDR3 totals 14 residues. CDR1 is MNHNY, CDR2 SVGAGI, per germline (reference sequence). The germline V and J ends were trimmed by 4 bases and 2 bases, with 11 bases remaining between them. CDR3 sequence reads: CASSSDGGQETQYF. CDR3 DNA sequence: TGTGCCAGCAGTTCTGACGGGGGACAAGAGACCCAGTACTTC.

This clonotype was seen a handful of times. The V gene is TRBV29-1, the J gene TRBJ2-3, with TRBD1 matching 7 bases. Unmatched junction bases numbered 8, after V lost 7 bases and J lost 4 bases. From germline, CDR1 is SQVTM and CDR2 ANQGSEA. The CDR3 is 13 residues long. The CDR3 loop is CSGEGAPSDTQYF. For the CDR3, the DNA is TGCAGCGGTGAGGGGGCGCCTTCAGATACGCAGTATTTT.

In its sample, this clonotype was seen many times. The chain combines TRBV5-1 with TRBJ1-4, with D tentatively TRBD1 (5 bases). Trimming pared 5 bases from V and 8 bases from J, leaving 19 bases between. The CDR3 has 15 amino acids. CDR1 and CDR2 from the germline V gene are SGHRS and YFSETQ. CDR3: CASSLSRGGSEKLFF. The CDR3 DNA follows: TGCGCCAGCAGTTTGTCGAGGGGAGGTAGCGAAAAACTGTTTTTT.

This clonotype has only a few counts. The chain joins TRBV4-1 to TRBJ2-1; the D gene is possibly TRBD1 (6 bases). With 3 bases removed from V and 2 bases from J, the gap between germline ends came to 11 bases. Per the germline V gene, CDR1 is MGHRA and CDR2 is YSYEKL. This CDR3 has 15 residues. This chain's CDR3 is CASSHGQITYNEQFF. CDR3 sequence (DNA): TGCGCCAGCAGCCATGGACAGATAACCTACAATGAGCAGTTCTTC.

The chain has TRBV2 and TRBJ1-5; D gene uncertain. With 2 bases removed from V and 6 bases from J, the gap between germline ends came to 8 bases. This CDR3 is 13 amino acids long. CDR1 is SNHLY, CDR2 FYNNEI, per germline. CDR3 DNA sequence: TGTGCCAGCAGTGAATCACTGGGTCAGCCCCAGCATTTT. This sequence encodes CASSESLGQPQHF.

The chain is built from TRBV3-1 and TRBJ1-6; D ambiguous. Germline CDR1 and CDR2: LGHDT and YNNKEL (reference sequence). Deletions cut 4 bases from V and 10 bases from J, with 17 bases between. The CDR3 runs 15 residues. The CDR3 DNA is TGTGCCAGCAGCCCGACTTGGCCTGATAGGTCACCCCTCCACTTT. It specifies CASSPTWPDRSPLHF.

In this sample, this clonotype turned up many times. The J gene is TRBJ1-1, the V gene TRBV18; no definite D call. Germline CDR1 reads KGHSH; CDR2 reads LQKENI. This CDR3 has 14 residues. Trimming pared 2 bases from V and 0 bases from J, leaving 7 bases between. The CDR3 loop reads CASSPGFMNTEAFF. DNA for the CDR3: TGTGCCAGCTCACCAGGCTTCATGAACACTGAAGCTTTCTTT.

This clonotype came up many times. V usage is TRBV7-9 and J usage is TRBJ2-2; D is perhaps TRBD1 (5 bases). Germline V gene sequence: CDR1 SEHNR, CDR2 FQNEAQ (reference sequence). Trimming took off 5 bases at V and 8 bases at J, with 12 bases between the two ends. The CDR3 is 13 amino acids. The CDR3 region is CASSAGLSGELFF. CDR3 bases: TGTGCCAGCAGCGCAGGGCTATCGGGGGAGCTGTTTTTT. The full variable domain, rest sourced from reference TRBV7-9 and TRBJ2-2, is DTGVSQNPRHKITKRGQNVTFRCDPISEHNRLYWYRQTLGQGPEFLTYFQNEAQLEKSRLLSDRFSAERPKGSFSTLEIQRTEQGDSAMYLCASSAGLSGELFFGEGSRLTVL.

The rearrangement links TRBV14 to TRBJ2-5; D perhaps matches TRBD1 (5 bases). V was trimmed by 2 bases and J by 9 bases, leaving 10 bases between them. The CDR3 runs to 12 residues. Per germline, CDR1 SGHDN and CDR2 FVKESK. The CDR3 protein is CASSQPDSSQYF. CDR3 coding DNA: TGTGCCAGCAGCCAACCTGACAGCTCCCAGTACTTC. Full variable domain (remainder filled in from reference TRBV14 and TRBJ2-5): EAGVTQFPSHSVIEKGQTVTLRCDPISGHDNLYWYRRVMGKEIKFLLHFVKESKQDESGMPNNRFLAERTGGTYSTLKVQPAELEDSGVYFCASSQPDSSQYFGPGTRLLVL.

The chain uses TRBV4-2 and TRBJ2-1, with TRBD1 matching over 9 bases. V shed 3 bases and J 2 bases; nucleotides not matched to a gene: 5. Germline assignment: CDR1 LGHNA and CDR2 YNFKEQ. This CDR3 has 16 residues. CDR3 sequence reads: CASSQGDRAAYNEQFF. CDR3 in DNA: TGTGCCAGCAGCCAGGGGGACAGGGCAGCCTACAATGAGCAGTTCTTC.

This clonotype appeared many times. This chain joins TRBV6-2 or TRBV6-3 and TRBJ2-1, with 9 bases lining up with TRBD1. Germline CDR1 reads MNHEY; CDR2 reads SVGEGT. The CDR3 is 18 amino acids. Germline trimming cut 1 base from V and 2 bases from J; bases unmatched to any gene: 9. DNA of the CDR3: TGTGCCAGCAGTTACTGGGCATCCCGGGACAGGGCCTACAATGAGCAGTTCTTC. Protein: CASSYWASRDRAYNEQFF.

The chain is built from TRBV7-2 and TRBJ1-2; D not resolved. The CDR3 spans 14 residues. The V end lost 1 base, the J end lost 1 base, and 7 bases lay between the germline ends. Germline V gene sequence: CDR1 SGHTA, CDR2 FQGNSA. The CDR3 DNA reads TGTGCCAGCAGCTTAGGAGGGCATAACTATGGCTACACCTTC. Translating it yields CASSLGGHNYGYTF. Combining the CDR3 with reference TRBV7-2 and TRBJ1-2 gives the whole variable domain GAGVSQSPSNKVTEKGKDVELRCDPISGHTALYWYRQSLGQGLEFLIYFQGNSAPDKSGLPSDRFSAERTGGSVSTLTIQRTQQEDSAVYLCASSLGGHNYGYTFGSGTRLTVV.